This T cell receptor (beta chain) derives from a study of CXCR3-negative and CXCR3-positive naive CD8 T cells. Study information: The TRB read total, about 135 million, broke down to about 1.5 +/- 0.3 million reads per library. Points from the study as a whole: High diversity, comparable across both naive subsets, contrasted with much lower diversity in memory CD8+ cells.

The libraries of TRB cDNA were prepared using 5' RACE with UMI labels. Reprocessing the 5' RACE reads, TCRdb reports a single entry for every CDR3 protein and omits DNA. The ten top clones account for less than 9.5%, within a sample of roughly 40,000 distinct CDR3 sequences. As for this clonotype: What it binds is not known.

Germline V gene data show CDR1 as LNHNV and CDR2 as YYDKDF (reference sequence). CDR3 size: 16 residues. Sorting yielded triplicates of more than 250,000 cells for each CD8+ T cell subset. The sequenced material came from memory CD8+ T cells from blood. This rearrangement joins TRBV15 to TRBJ2-7; TCRdb's D gene call, TRBD1, goes unchecked for lack of DNA. This receptor was taken from a human donor in good health. Some clones in this sample may be carry-over from other donors' samples. The CDR3 is CATSSERHPGDYEQYF.